This T cell receptor (beta chain) was profiled in a study of T cell repertoires in cytomegalovirus infection. Findings of the study overall: HLA-C-restricted CMV clonotypes gave the most frequent clonotype in two of eight donors.

The junction had 14 bases not matched to a gene; V was cut back by 7 bases and J by 7 bases. The CDR3 contains 15 residues. From germline, CDR1 is SQVTM and CDR2 ANQGSEA. Concerning this clonotype itself: Its target is not known.

TCRdb itself ran the reads through MiXCR, one entry per CDR3 protein. The sample consists of around 740,000 distinct CDR3 sequences, 35% to 45% of them appearing once. The V and J genes are TRBV29-1 and TRBJ2-3, with 10 positions matching TRBD2. Sequenced material: PBMCs. The sequence was obtained from a human donor in good health (CMV status not recorded). Some clones in this sample may be carry-over from other donors' samples. The CDR3 region has the DNA TGCAGCGCCCCCGTTCTAGCGGGAGCGCCCAATACGCAGTATTTT. Translation gives CSAPVLAGAPNTQYF.